A single sample gave rise to the 24 T cell receptor beta chains below, sequenced in a study of Graves' ophthalmopathy and Graves' hyperthyroidism. Scientists amplified the TCR beta CDR3 regions from RNA transcripts. First-round RT-PCR employed HTBI primers, with a second-round multiplex PCR after it. TCRdb reprocessed the multiplex PCR reads via MiXCR and lists one record per CDR3 protein. Here the sample spans about 39,000 distinct CDR3 sequences, roughly 50% being singletons. Sequencing was carried out using peripheral blood. Every receptor here comes from an adult woman with stable Graves' hyperthyroidism.

This chain uses TRBV10-3 with TRBJ1-1; weak D call: TRBD1 (6 bases). This CDR3 has 14 amino acids. The V gene's germline CDR1 is ENHRY and CDR2 SYGVKD. With 2 bases removed from V and 2 bases from J, the gap between germline ends came to 9 bases. The CDR3 is CAISEPGANTEAFF. DNA of the CDR3: TGTGCCATCAGTGAGCCGGGGGCAAACACTGAAGCTTTCTTT.

For this clonotype: As the CDR3 is not closed by the conserved phenylalanine or tryptophan, this likely results from a read error. The limits of the CDR3 on the DNA are not certain, so only TCRdb's listed CDR3 is given. The V gene is TRBV29-1, the J gene TRBJ1-1. Ends included, the CDR3 has 9 residues. Germline lookup yields CDR1 SQVTM and CDR2 ANQGSEA. The CDR3 region is CSVEGPRNY.

The V call is TRBV7-3, the J call TRBJ2-7; 9 bases line up with TRBD2. The germline V gene has CDR1 SGHTA and CDR2 FQGTGA. V lost 3 bases to trimming and J lost 3 bases; unmatched junction nucleotides: 6. The CDR3 spans 15 residues. This CDR3 is CASSFHLAGHYEQYF. The CDR3 DNA reads as TGTGCCAGCAGCTTTCATCTAGCGGGACACTACGAGCAGTACTTC.

The chain couples TRBV9 to TRBJ2-5, with TRBD2 matching over 7 bases. Per germline, CDR1 SGDLS and CDR2 YYNGEE. This CDR3 contains 15 residues. J gave up 5 bases and V 3 bases, and 10 bases lay outside the gene matches. As DNA, the CDR3 is TGTGCCAGCAGCGGAGGGGTGCTAGCGGAGGAGACCCAGTACTTC. It translates to CASSGGVLAEETQYF.

This clonotype was found many times. J is TRBJ2-7 and V is TRBV20-1; TRBD1 matches at 9 bases. With V trimmed by 1 base and J by 3 bases, 1 base remained unmatched. In germline, CDR1 is DFQATT, CDR2 SNEGSKA (reference sequence). This CDR3 region has 13 residues. CDR3 coding DNA: TGCAGTGCTAGAGGACAGGGGGTCTACGAGCAGTACTTC. It codes for CSARGQGVYEQYF.

The chain couples TRBV6-5 to TRBJ1-2; the match to TRBD1 covers 9 bases. This CDR3 comprises 16 residues. Germline CDR1 and CDR2: MNHEY and SVGAGI. Trimming took 1 base from V and 4 from J; bases not matched to a gene: 7. CDR3 DNA: TGTGCCAGCAGTTACTTCGGGGGGACAGGGATCTATGGCTACACCTTC. It specifies CASSYFGGTGIYGYTF.

This clonotype is medium-sized. In DNA, the CDR3 is TGTGCCAGCAGTGAATACGGCAGGGAAGCTTTCTTT. Translated, it gives CASSEYGREAFF. This chain links TRBV25-1 with TRBJ1-1; D gene ambiguous. This CDR3 comprises 12 residues. V dropped 0 bases and J dropped 8 bases, with 7 bases sitting between them. Per the germline V gene, CDR1 is MGHDK and CDR2 is SYGVNS.

At least ten counts were recorded for this clonotype. This chain's CDR3 is CASRDPGAEEAFF. CDR3 nucleotides: TGTGCCAGCAGGGATCCCGGGGCTGAGGAAGCTTTCTTT. The chain combines TRBV6-2 or TRBV6-3 with TRBJ1-1; a possible D gene is TRBD1 (5 bases). Trimming pared 6 bases from V and 8 bases from J, leaving 16 bases between. This CDR3 comprises 13 residues. CDR1 is MNHEY and CDR2 is SVGEGT in the germline V gene.

This chain joins TRBV20-1 and TRBJ1-4; TRBD1 matches at 7 bases. With V trimmed by 6 bases and J by 5 bases, 3 bases remained unmatched. Germline CDR1 and CDR2: DFQATT and SNEGSKA (reference sequence). The CDR3 has 12 amino acids. The CDR3 spells CSAQGRNEKLFF. The CDR3 region has the DNA TGCAGTGCACAGGGGAGAAATGAAAAACTGTTTTTT.

There are a few counts of this clonotype. The chain combines TRBV2 with TRBJ1-6; no definite D call. With 10 bases removed from V and 8 bases from J, the gap between germline ends came to 15 bases. Looked up from germline, CDR1 is SNHLY and CDR2 is FYNNEI. The CDR3 length is 13 residues. The CDR3 DNA reads TGTGCCACCTATGGGCAGGAACATTCACCCCTCCACTTT. It yields the protein CATYGQEHSPLHF. Filled out from reference TRBV2 and TRBJ1-6, the complete variable domain reads EPEVTQTPSHQVTQMGQEVILRCVPISNHLYFYWYRQILGQKVEFLVSFYNNEISEKSEIFDDQFSVERPDGSNFTLKIRSTKLEDSAMYFCATYGQEHSPLHFGNGTRLTVT.

The rearrangement uses TRBV14 and TRBJ2-7; 9 bases are shared with TRBD2. The CDR3 spans 15 residues. Germline lookup yields CDR1 SGHDN and CDR2 FVKESK. J gave up 3 bases and V 4 bases, and 7 bases lay outside the gene matches. DNA for the CDR3: TGTGCCAGCAGCCCAATAGCGGGAGTGAACTACGAGCAGTACTTC. The encoded protein is CASSPIAGVNYEQYF.

This clonotype was counted many times. This chain connects TRBV5-8 to TRBJ2-7; no definite D call. V gave up 1 base and J gave up 7 bases, with 21 bases separating them. Germline assignment: CDR1 SGHTS and CDR2 YDEGEE. The CDR3 covers 16 residues. CDR3 sequence: CASSLSISGWGQEQYF. CDR3 in DNA: TGTGCCAGCAGCTTGTCCATTTCGGGTTGGGGTCAGGAGCAGTACTTC. The full variable domain, rest sourced from reference TRBV5-8 and TRBJ2-7, is EAGVTQSPTHLIKTRGQQATLRCSPISGHTSVYWYQQALGLGLQFLLWYDEGEERNRGNFPPRFSGRQFPNYSSELNVNALELEDSALYLCASSLSISGWGQEQYFGPGTRLTVT.

This clonotype was seen at least ten times. V gene TRBV3-1 combines with J gene TRBJ1-2; 9 nucleotides agree with TRBD1. Germline CDR1 LGHDT, CDR2 YNNKEL (reference sequence). The CDR3 has 15 residues. Unmatched junction bases numbered 3, after V lost 0 bases and J lost 4 bases. The CDR3 region has the DNA TGTGCCAGCAGCCAAGATGGGACAGGGATCTATGGCTACACCTTC. Protein sequence: CASSQDGTGIYGYTF.

The chain joins TRBV24-1 to TRBJ1-1; D uncertain. CDR3 length equals 13 residues. CDR1 and CDR2 from the germline V gene are KGHDR and SFDVKD. V lost 7 bases and J 0 bases, leaving 8 bases between the germline ends. As DNA, the CDR3 is TGTGCCACCAGGACCCTCCTGAACACTGAAGCTTTCTTT. Protein sequence: CATRTLLNTEAFF.

This clonotype was observed at least ten times. This chain uses TRBV9 with TRBJ1-2; 10 bases are shared with TRBD1. The germline V gene encodes CDR1 SGDLS and CDR2 YYNGEE. V lost 3 bases to trimming and J lost 6 bases; unmatched junction nucleotides: 8. This CDR3 has 15 amino acids. The CDR3 sequence: CASSALYGTGDGYTF. The CDR3 DNA is TGTGCCAGCAGCGCCCTTTACGGGACAGGGGATGGCTACACCTTC.

Many counts were recorded for this clonotype. The chain has TRBV6-1 and TRBJ2-7; TRBD2 agrees at 10 bases. The germline V gene has CDR1 MNHNS and CDR2 SASEGT. V lost 4 bases and J lost 1; bases outside the gene matches: 4. This CDR3 comprises 15 residues. In DNA, the CDR3 is TGTGCCAGCAGTGTTATGACTAGCGGGTCCTACGAGCAGTACTTC. It yields the protein CASSVMTSGSYEQYF.

A word on this clonotype: Germline and junction disagree at one end, which may indicate a read error. The V call is TRBV6-5, the J call TRBJ1-5; the D gene is possibly TRBD1 (6 bases). The CDR3 is 14 residues long. Germline CDR1 and CDR2: MNHEY and SVGAGI. CDR3 in amino acids: CAISGGAVNQPQHF. CDR3 bases: TGTGCCATCAGTGGGGGGGCGGTTAATCAGCCCCAGCATTTT.

This clonotype was seen once. The chain is built from TRBV2 and TRBJ2-5; D call uncertain. Gene TRBJ2-1 matches the end of the DNA better, so the J call may be wrong. CDR3 length: 14 amino acids. Germline assignment: CDR1 SNHLY and CDR2 FYNNEI. The CDR3 DNA is TGTGCCAGCAGTGAACTAGTAACGCGCAATGAGCAGTTCTTC. Its protein is CASSELVTRNEQFF.

The chain uses TRBV29-1 and TRBJ2-7; D might be TRBD2 (6 bases). Trimming took off 4 bases at V and 4 bases at J, with 8 bases between the two ends. This CDR3 contains 11 residues. The germline gives CDR1 SQVTM, CDR2 ANQGSEA. CDR3 sequence reads: CSVAGVYEQYF. Here the CDR3 DNA reads TGCAGCGTTGCGGGAGTGTACGAGCAGTACTTC.

The chain links TRBV7-9 to TRBJ2-7; 8 positions match TRBD2. V shed 5 bases, J shed 5 bases, and the junction held 5 bases outside the gene matches. The CDR3 has 13 amino acids. CDR1 SEHNR and CDR2 FQNEAQ come from the germline V gene (reference sequence). The CDR3 DNA reads TGTGCCAGCAGCCCCCGGGGGGGCCACGAGCAGTACTTC. The encoded protein is CASSPRGGHEQYF.

This chain uses TRBV7-2 with TRBJ1-5; D is possibly TRBD1 (5 bases). Trimming took off 5 bases at V and 6 bases at J, with 11 bases between the two ends. Germline V gives CDR1 SGHTA, CDR2 FQGNSA. The CDR3 spans 13 residues. CDR3 residues: CASSREGSQPQHF. The DNA for the CDR3 is TGTGCCAGCAGCCGTGAGGGGAGTCAGCCCCAGCATTTT.

The rearrangement uses TRBV10-3 and TRBJ1-1, with TRBD1 matching 9 bases. Losses at the gene ends were 2 bases for V and 0 bases for J; bases not matched to a gene: 1. CDR3 length: 15 residues. Germline lookup yields CDR1 ENHRY and CDR2 SYGVKD. Here the CDR3 DNA reads TGTGCCATCAGTGAGGGGACAGGGATGAACACTGAAGCTTTCTTT. Translation gives CAISEGTGMNTEAFF.

This clonotype was found many times. The chain is built from TRBV29-1 and TRBJ2-7; D may match TRBD1 or TRBD2 (5 bases each). V dropped 4 bases and J dropped 4 bases, with 8 bases sitting between them. Germline V gene data show CDR1 as SQVTM and CDR2 as ANQGSEA. This CDR3 contains 11 residues. The CDR3 nucleotides are TGCAGCGTTGCGGGGCGTTACGAGCAGTACTTC. Translation: CSVAGRYEQYF.

Concerning this clonotype itself: At one boundary the junction diverges from the germline segment, which might be a read error. The J gene is TRBJ2-7, the V gene TRBV25-1; 7 nucleotides match TRBD2. This CDR3 region has 15 residues. The germline gives CDR1 MGHDK, CDR2 SYGVNS. DNA of the CDR3: TGTGCCAGCAGTTTAGCGGCGGGAGAGGTTCACGAGCAGTGCTTC. As protein: CASSLAAGEVHEQCF.